The following is a T cell receptor (beta chain) sequence with its context. The antigen it binds to is not known. Qualities for individual bases were not recorded, and no much larger clone is one base off. The data originate from a study of cytomegalovirus exposure and HLA in healthy donors (dated by TCRdb to 2016 to 2017). For the wider study: An earlier analysis of approximately 600 of the donors reported approximately 270 Gb of sequence data and some 120 million unique TCR beta sequences from roughly 200 million T cells. A later genetic analysis took genome-wide SNP genotypes for about three fifths of the 666 donors and used that subset as a discovery cohort. Roughly five DR-DQ haplotypes were treated as single units for association and clustering because of strong linkage in the cohort. The T cell repertoires of about 700 subjects were profiled by immunosequencing and related to cytomegalovirus serostatus. High-throughput TCR immunosequencing, statistical association of individual TCRs with disease status, and machine learning were combined to predict cytomegalovirus infection status. All discovery cohort repertoires had been generated on a single sequencing platform. The number of donors typed differed by locus, with roughly 629-640 for A, B, C, DRB1 and DQB1, 522 for DQA1, approximately 580 for DPA1, and some 470 for DPB1. An earlier analysis of around 580 of the donors used high-throughput TCR beta sequencing to judge whether each TCR beta V gene segment behaved as functional or pseudogenic. Both class I and class II loci were covered by HLA typing, at four-digit resolution. A separate validation cohort of 90 to 150 different subjects was used in addition to the roughly 670-subject first cohort. Donor age, sex, ethnicity and CMV serostatus were compiled together with the repertoire data. In the later analysis, no new phenotypic data were used to find candidate immune exposures; instead, reliance was placed on TCR beta sequences and their occurrence across donors. To study patterns of TCR occurrence, a later analysis re-analyzed previously published TCR beta repertoires from 700 or so donors and added high-resolution HLA genotyping. Across under 500 genotyped donors of the cohort, an average of 235,054 unique TCR beta nucleotide sequences per donor were sequenced, and roughly 20% of those sequences were non-productive. Among the roughly 390 genotyped donors, 75% to 90% belonged to the genetic ancestry cluster associated with self-reported Caucasian donors. An early release that covered more than 550 HLA-typed donors contained 250 to 350 gigabases of sequencing data and about 93 million unique TCR sequences. The aim of the study was to test whether cataloging public T cell receptors could identify signatures of past pathogen exposure. Findings and caveats that apply to the study as a whole: According to a later genetic analysis, donors in an Asian-associated ancestry cluster had fewer N-insertions in productive TCRs than the approximately 630-donor mean. A later analysis reported that several top co-occurrence clusters appeared linked to parvovirus B19, influenza, CMV and Epstein-Barr virus. A later analysis found that most CMV-associated TCR beta chains appeared HLA-restricted, with HLA associations seemingly driven largely by CMV exposure. Only TCR beta chains were sequenced in this cohort, and the absence of alpha or paired-chain data limited detectable features. Some IMGT-functional V segments, including TRBV6-2 and TRBV6-3, could not be told apart with the 87-base-pair reads, so those segments were excluded. A cluster of highly shared sequence variants was judged likely to be a technical artifact of the sequencing pipeline. The presence/absence analyses assumed that sequencing depth was roughly uniform across donors, and that assumption may not be true. A later genetic analysis associated a missense DCLRE1C variant with V-gene and J-gene trimming of TCR beta chains, and an independent cohort replicated the association. An earlier analysis of approximately 570 of the donors showed that most TCR beta V segments appeared in productive rearrangements either about 90% or about 30% of the time, which broadly matched IMGT annotations. Because HLA typing was unavailable for some donors at each locus, only the typed subset was used in association tests. The earlier analysis of approximately 540 of the donors excluded over 15 rarely observed V segments, including chromosome 9 orphons, because counts were too low. In a later analysis, HLA-associated TCR beta chains showed more clonal expansion and lower generation probabilities than non-associated chains that were equally common. According to the authors, the approach could potentially be generalized to other disease states and immunological phenotypes. Linkage disequilibrium might explain the correlated functional status among segregating V segments, but an unknown experimental factor could not be excluded. The study gave a list of about 170 TCR beta chains associated with cytomegalovirus. The classifier was reported to diagnose cytomegalovirus status with high specificity and sensitivity in both the original cohort and the validation cohort. In a later analysis, some 17,000 TCR beta sequences were associated with specific HLA alleles at a false discovery rate of 0.05. CMV serostatus was the only immune exposure information available for the cohort. When HLA alleles, especially DR and DQ, strongly co-occurred, attributing TCR associations to individual alleles was difficult. Most TCR sequences were observed very rarely across donors, whereas some public TCRs were present in many individuals. A further reported finding was that TCR beta sequences accurately predicted the HLA-A and HLA-B alleles for most subjects in the first cohort. In a later analysis, the rate of TCR association differed among HLA loci, with DRB1 alleles having the most associated TCRs and HLA-C alleles having the fewest. Three of the identified cytomegalovirus-associated TCR beta chains were confirmed in vitro to be specific for cytomegalovirus antigens.

The cohort comprised 666 healthy bone marrow donors. At the time of sampling, all cohort members were nominally healthy, though unrecorded immune exposures were likely present. The donor was CMV seropositive and belonged to the group of some 290 seropositive cohort members. Every donor gave a peripheral blood sample, and the peripheral blood mononuclear cells from that sample were used for TCR beta sequencing. The Qiagen DNeasy Blood Extraction Kit was used to extract genomic DNA from the blood cell samples. Preparation of the library involved the immunoSEQ multiplex PCR assay. A mixture of 60 forward primers for TCR Vbeta segments and 13 reverse primers for TCR Jbeta segments was used in the multiplex PCR. The CDR3 region of rearranged TCR beta genes was amplified from genomic DNA with a multiplex PCR assay. The amplified TCR beta libraries were sequenced on the Illumina HiSeq System as 87-base-pair reads. Processing in the source paper ran as follows. In a later analysis, 80 million or so unique TCR beta chains were counted across the approximately 640 repertoires, and roughly 11 million of these chains were shared by at least two donors. Raw reads were error-corrected and collapsed into unique sequences by a nearest-neighbor algorithm in which closely related sequences were merged to remove PCR and sequencing errors. V, D and J gene segments were assigned by aligning CDR3 sequences to IMGT reference sequences. Each retained sequence needed at least a six-nucleotide match to both a V gene segment and a J gene segment. A rearrangement counted as productive if the CDR3 had no stop codons and remained in frame with V and J, and every other rearrangement counted as non-productive. CDR3 was defined according to IMGT convention as the region running from the second conserved V-encoded cysteine to the conserved J-encoded phenylalanine. In an earlier analysis of 587 of the donors, sequences lacking an unambiguous match to a single V gene segment were excluded. An earlier analysis of 587 of the donors classified V segments as functional when productive rearrangements were above 56.7% and as segregating when the standard deviation between donors was above 5%. To diagnose cytomegalovirus status from the catalog of TCR beta chain sequences, a statistical classification framework was built. In a later analysis, V and J genes were assigned by comparing TCR nucleotide sequences against IMGT/GENE-DB human TR gene sequences. In a later analysis, CDR3 sequences and most-parsimonious VDJ recombination scenarios were assigned using the TCRdist pipeline. A later analysis defined each TCR beta chain by its CDR3 amino acid sequence plus V-gene family, and excluded reads lacking a unique V-gene family. In a later analysis, 500 to 650 highly shared, low-generation-probability nucleotide sequences were removed to address suspected cross-contamination and a sequencing artifact. In a later analysis, a clonal expansion index was calculated for each public chain from normalized within-repertoire ranks of inferred template counts. In a later analysis, generation probabilities were computed using a VDJ recombination model fitted to out-of-frame rearrangements, and the results were checked against IGoR. In a later analysis, TCR-TCR, TCR-HLA and TCR-CMV co-occurrence was scored with hypergeometric tests, and a repertoire-size bias correction was applied to TCR pairs. A later analysis estimated false discovery rates by permuting HLA or CMV assignments 20 times. In a later analysis, co-occurring TCRs were grouped using DBSCAN, with TCRdist sequence similarity added in when clustering inside HLA-allele-positive subsets. Repertoires with fewer than 30,000 or more than 120,000 public chains, plus five repertoires with anomalous nucleotide sharing, were excluded from co-occurrence clustering. TCRdb mirrors the immuneACCESS table, restricted to in-frame sequences. Some clones are absent from its copies; in checked studies, under half trace to an unresolved V gene, and the reason for the others is unknown. V, J and clone size are taken as reported in that table, and D and trimming were inferred from the DNA itself. The sample has 95,000 to 150,000 clones on record, under 80% of them singletons. Of the sample, over 25% falls within the top ten clones.

The CDR1 and CDR2 encoded by the germline V gene are ENHRY and SYGVKD. V and J are trimmed by 6 bases and 7 bases, and the gene matches miss 10 bases of the junction. The CDR3, cysteine through phenylalanine, is 15 amino acids long. Here the CDR3 DNA is all that survives: 45 bases in frame from base 1. Sequenced sample: PBMCs. Rearrangement joined TRBV10-3 to TRBJ1-1, with TRBD1 matching 11 junction bases. The TCR sequence derives from a man in his fifties or sixties in good health and CMV-seropositive. The nucleotide sequence is given as TGTGCCATCAGCGAGACGGACAGGGGGCACAGTGAAGCTTTCTTT. This codes for CAISETDRGHSEAFF.